These 3 T cell receptor beta chains were sequenced from one sample in a study of blood T cell repertoires in COVID-19. Profiling relied on immunoSEQ multiplex PCR, and the TCRdb table lists in-frame clones only, not all of them. This table holds under 250,000 clones, around nine tenths found once. The specimen was peripheral blood. The receptors stem from a man aged 35 to 55 with acute or convalescent COVID-19.

This rearrangement joins TRBV11-2 to TRBJ2-5; 7 bases align to TRBD2. CDR1 is SGHAT and CDR2 is FQNNGV in the germline V gene. This CDR3 is 14 amino acids long. V shed 5 bases, J shed 5 bases, and the junction held 8 bases outside the gene matches. The CDR3 here is CASSPLGGFETQYF. The CDR3 nucleotides are TGTGCCAGCAGCCCACTCGGGGGGTTTGAGACCCAGTACTTC.

This chain connects TRBV6-5 to TRBJ2-2, with no clear D. V was shortened by 0 bases and J by 1 base, with 9 bases between the two germline ends. The CDR3 runs 16 residues. Germline V gene lookup returns CDR1 MNHEY and CDR2 SVGAGI. CDR3 sequence (DNA): TGTGCCAGCAGTTACTCCACGGTTCTGAACACCGGGGAGCTGTTTTTT. This translates into CASSYSTVLNTGELFF.

The CDR3 DNA follows: TGTGCCAGCAGCCACTTTTACGGGGGGGATCAAGAGACCCAGTACTTC. Translation gives CASSHFYGGDQETQYF. The chain carries TRBV3-1 (or the pseudogene TRBV3-2) and TRBJ2-5, with 8 positions matching TRBD2. Per germline, CDR1 LGHDT and CDR2 YNNKEL (reference sequence). The trim removed 3 bases at V and 2 bases at J, leaving 8 bases unmatched. The CDR3 sequence is 16 residues long.